These 4 T cell receptor beta chains originate from one sample sequenced in a study of blood T cells in healthy people across ages. It was with a sample-barcoded 5' primer and a J-beta primer mix that a second PCR of roughly 7 to 12 cycles was run. Using its own MiXCR run on the 5' RACE reads, TCRdb lists one record per CDR3 protein. The sample lists 630,000 or so distinct CDR3 sequences; about 30% were seen once. The sequenced sample consisted of blood. These receptors came from a woman of 80 years or more in good health.

V usage is TRBV7-2 and J usage is TRBJ2-7; a possible D gene is TRBD1 (6 bases). The length of the CDR3 is 14 residues. CDR1 is SGHTA and CDR2 is FQGNSA in the germline V gene. V lost 7 bases and J lost 1, with 14 bases in between. The CDR3 sequence: CASTQLQGSYEQYF. In nucleotides, the CDR3 is TGTGCCAGCACCCAGCTACAGGGATCCTACGAGCAGTACTTC.

A note on this clonotype: A single base separates this from a much larger clone, so it may be a read error. V usage is TRBV20-1 and J usage is TRBJ1-1, with D tentatively TRBD1 (5 bases). CDR1 is DFQATT, CDR2 SNEGSKA, per germline (reference sequence). The CDR3 runs 12 residues. The CDR3: CSADWGTAEAFF. In nucleotides, the CDR3 is TGCAGCGCCGATTGGGGGACGGCTGAAGCTTTCTTT.

This clonotype was seen ten or more times. The V gene is TRBV14, the J gene TRBJ2-7, with 13 bases lining up with TRBD2. V shed 4 bases, J shed 4 bases, and the junction held 4 bases outside the gene matches. The CDR3 contains 15 residues. The germline gives CDR1 SGHDN, CDR2 FVKESK. CDR3 amino acids: CASSLPGLAGYEQYF. The CDR3 DNA is TGTGCCAGCAGCCTCCCGGGACTAGCGGGGTACGAGCAGTACTTC. The full variable domain, in which reference TRBV14 and TRBJ2-7 provide the parts outside the CDR3, is EAGVTQFPSHSVIEKGQTVTLRCDPISGHDNLYWYRRVMGKEIKFLLHFVKESKQDESGMPNNRFLAERTGGTYSTLKVQPAELEDSGVYFCASSLPGLAGYEQYFGPGTRLTVT.

The V call is TRBV30, the J call TRBJ2-2; 10 nucleotides line up with TRBD2. Germline V gives CDR1 GTSNPN, CDR2 SVGIG (reference sequence). With 1 base clipped from V and 0 bases from J, the junction kept 14 bases outside the gene matches. The length of the CDR3 is 20 residues. The CDR3 region has the DNA TGTGCCTGGAGTGACCTTCCGGGACCAGCGGGGGGGGCGAACACCGGGGAGCTGTTTTTT. It encodes CAWSDLPGPAGGANTGELFF.